Below are 18 T cell receptor beta chains sequenced from a single sample in a study of naive and memory T cell subsets. Treatment defined: skin biopsy from PPD injection site in Mantoux-positive individual. An oligonucleotide containing a UMI was ligated to the 3' end of TCR cDNA. Amplification of ligated cDNA took four PCR rounds with SP2 and nested alpha and beta constant primers. One entry per CDR3 protein results from TCRdb running MiXCR on the UMI-ligation and nested PCR reads. Here the sample spans 37,000 or so distinct CDR3 sequences, 9.5% to 12% being singletons. The material was skin, obtained from a tuberculin skin test site. These receptors were taken from an adult in good health.

This clonotype was observed a few times. This chain connects TRBV6-5 to TRBJ1-1; D ambiguous. The V gene lost 5 bases and the J gene lost 5 bases, with 18 bases spanning the gap. The CDR3 is made up of 15 amino acids. The germline V gene encodes CDR1 MNHEY and CDR2 SVGAGI. CDR3 coding DNA: TGTGCCAGCAGTACCGGTCGGACCGGGAGGACTGAAGCTTTCTTT. Protein sequence: CASSTGRTGRTEAFF.

The rearrangement uses TRBV9 and TRBJ2-3; D might be TRBD2 (5 bases). There are 16 residues in the CDR3. With 1 base removed from V and 4 bases from J, the gap between germline ends came to 16 bases. The germline CDR1 and CDR2 sequences are SGDLS and YYNGEE. CDR3 in amino acids: CASSVFGGGYPDTQYF. The CDR3, as DNA: TGTGCCAGCAGCGTATTCGGCGGCGGGTATCCAGATACGCAGTATTTT.

This clonotype has at least ten counts. This rearrangement joins TRBV7-2 to TRBJ2-1; 9 bases map to TRBD1. Germline CDR1 and CDR2: SGHTA and FQGNSA. The V segment lost 5 bases and the J segment 13 bases; nucleotides outside the gene matches: 6. The CDR3 extends over 12 amino acids. The CDR3 spells CASSPRTGVQFF. The DNA of the CDR3 is TGTGCCAGCAGCCCGCGGACAGGGGTCCAGTTCTTC.

In this sample, this clonotype turned up a few times. The V call is TRBV29-1, the J call TRBJ2-2; 8 nucleotides match TRBD2. This CDR3 has 13 amino acids. V lost 4 bases and J lost 7; bases outside the gene matches: 5. The V gene's germline CDR1 is SQVTM and CDR2 ANQGSEA. For the CDR3, the DNA is TGCAGCGTTGTCGCGGGGGGAGGCGGGGAGCTGTTTTTT. Translation: CSVVAGGGGELFF.

This clonotype was seen at least ten times. V usage is TRBV6-6 and J usage is TRBJ1-5, with 11 bases lining up with TRBD1. This CDR3 contains 15 residues. The germline gives CDR1 MNHNY, CDR2 SVGAGI (reference sequence). V shed 6 bases, J shed 3 bases, and the junction held 4 bases outside the gene matches. The CDR3 is CASRSGQGANQPQHF. The CDR3 DNA sequence: TGTGCCAGCAGAAGCGGACAGGGGGCCAATCAGCCCCAGCATTTT.

This clonotype was seen repeatedly, ten times or more. The rearrangement uses TRBV29-1 and TRBJ2-1; D not resolved. The germline V gene has CDR1 SQVTM and CDR2 ANQGSEA. Deletions cut 0 bases from V and 0 bases from J, with 6 bases between. The CDR3 covers 14 residues. The CDR3: CSVEDRSSYNEQFF. CDR3 in DNA: TGCAGCGTTGAAGACAGAAGCTCCTACAATGAGCAGTTCTTC.

There are a few counts of this clonotype. The V gene is TRBV7-6, the J gene TRBJ2-1; possible D gene TRBD1, 6 bases. Per the germline V gene, CDR1 is SGHVS and CDR2 is FNYEAQ. This CDR3 region has 14 residues. Trimming took 1 base from V and 3 from J, leaving 7 bases between them. Here the CDR3 DNA reads TGTGCCAGCAGCTTAGACAGGGTCTACAATGAGCAGTTCTTC. This sequence encodes CASSLDRVYNEQFF.

In its sample, this clonotype was seen many times. This chain links TRBV29-1 with TRBJ2-7, with D tentatively TRBD1 (6 bases). The V gene lost 5 bases and the J gene lost 7 bases, with 21 bases spanning the gap. This CDR3 comprises 14 residues. CDR1 and CDR2 from the germline V gene are SQVTM and ANQGSEA. CDR3 coding DNA: TGCAGCGTTTCCAGGACAGTAGTAAAGGGGGAGCAGTACTTC. It is translated as CSVSRTVVKGEQYF.

This chain connects TRBV19 to TRBJ2-1; a possible D gene is TRBD2 (6 bases). This CDR3 contains 15 residues. V was shortened by 4 bases and J by 2 bases, with 12 bases between the two germline ends. CDR1 and CDR2 (germline): LNHDA, SQIVND (reference sequence). CDR3 bases: TGTGCCAGTAGTAGCCGGGAGTACCCCTACAATGAGCAGTTCTTC. This codes for CASSSREYPYNEQFF. Drawing the rest from reference TRBV19 and TRBJ2-1, the complete variable domain is DGGITQSPKYLFRKEGQNVTLSCEQNLNHDAMYWYRQDPGQGLRLIYYSQIVNDFQKGDIAEGYSVSREKKESFPLTVTSAQKNPTAFYLCASSSREYPYNEQFFGPGTRLTVL.

This chain links TRBV30 with TRBJ1-2; D uncertain. CDR3 length: 14 amino acids. Germline CDR1 is GTSNPN and CDR2 is SVGIG (reference sequence). V was clipped by 0 bases and J by 1 base, with 9 bases between them. The CDR3 DNA sequence: TGTGCCTGGAGTGTCTCCAGTTTTAACTATGGCTACACCTTC. It codes for CAWSVSSFNYGYTF. Together with reference TRBV30 and TRBJ1-2, the CDR3 gives the full variable domain: SQTIHQWPATLVQPVGSPLSLECTVEGTSNPNLYWYRQAAGRGLQLLFYSVGIGQISSEVPQNLSASRPQDRQFILSSKKLLLSDSGFYLCAWSVSSFNYGYTFGSGTRLTVV.

This clonotype was recorded a few times. The genes are TRBV28 and TRBJ2-1, with D unresolved. CDR3 size: 14 residues. The V end was cut by 5 bases, the J end by 6 bases, with 14 bases between. The V gene's germline CDR1 is MDHEN and CDR2 SYDVKM. CDR3 in amino acids: CASSPPDGSNEQFF. The CDR3 nucleotides read TGTGCCAGCAGTCCCCCAGACGGTTCCAATGAGCAGTTCTTC.

This clonotype showed up just a few times. This chain joins TRBV12-5 and TRBJ2-2; 8 bases line up with TRBD1. The junction had 5 bases not matched to a gene; V was cut back by 5 bases and J by 0 bases. Germline V CDR1 and CDR2: LGHNT, FRNRAP. CDR3 length: 16 amino acids. The CDR3 protein is CASGIHRGTNTGELFF. The CDR3 coding sequence is TGTGCTAGTGGTATCCACAGGGGGACGAACACCGGGGAGCTGTTTTTT.

This clonotype occurred many times. This sequence joins TRBV11-2 and TRBJ2-5, with D perhaps matching TRBD1 (6 bases). Trimming removed 3 bases at V and 2 bases at J, with 13 bases between. This CDR3 region has 15 residues. Germline-derived CDR1 and CDR2 are SGHAT and FQNNGV. The CDR3 spells CASSFDRLTQETQYF. The CDR3 DNA follows: TGTGCCAGCAGCTTCGACAGGTTAACTCAAGAGACCCAGTACTTC.

This clonotype was recorded at least ten times. The chain couples TRBV7-2 to TRBJ2-5, with TRBD1 matching 9 bases. J lost 4 bases, V lost 5 bases, and 5 bases had no gene match. Per the germline V gene, CDR1 is SGHTA and CDR2 is FQGNSA. This CDR3 spans 14 amino acids. CDR3 DNA sequence: TGTGCCAGCAGCACCCCGACAGGGGGAGAGACCCAGTACTTC. Residues: CASSTPTGGETQYF.

This clonotype is judged medium-sized (0.01 to 0.1%). The chain links TRBV7-2 to TRBJ1-1; D not certain. The CDR3 runs to 12 residues. Trimming pared 9 bases from V and 1 base from J, leaving 9 bases between. Germline lookup yields CDR1 SGHTA and CDR2 FQGNSA. Here the CDR3 reads CASRDWNTEAFF. The CDR3 DNA is TGTGCCAGTAGGGATTGGAACACTGAAGCTTTCTTT. The full variable domain, with the rest looked up from reference TRBV7-2 and TRBJ1-1, is GAGVSQSPSNKVTEKGKDVELRCDPISGHTALYWYRQSLGQGLEFLIYFQGNSAPDKSGLPSDRFSAERTGGSVSTLTIQRTQQEDSAVYLCASRDWNTEAFFGQGTRLTVV.

This chain uses TRBV7-9 with TRBJ1-4; D gene unclear. Germline CDR1 is SEHNR and CDR2 is FQNEAQ (reference sequence). The CDR3 is 14 amino acids. V lost 3 bases to trimming and J lost 5 bases, with 10 bases between them. The CDR3 here is CASSLNTGNEKLFF. CDR3 DNA: TGTGCCAGCAGCTTGAATACTGGAAATGAAAAACTGTTTTTT.

This clonotype rates as medium-sized. At one boundary the junction diverges from the germline segment, which might be a read error. The CDR3 reads CASSPPLLLAGFLFSYNEQFF. The CDR3, as DNA: TGTGCCAGCTCGCCACCCCTCTTACTAGCGGGATTCCTCTTTTCCTACAATGAGCAGTTCTTC. This chain joins TRBV18 and TRBJ2-1, with 10 bases lining up with TRBD2. Germline V lookup: CDR1 KGHSH, CDR2 LQKENI. CDR3 length: 21 amino acids.

The sample holds many counts of this clonotype. The CDR3 DNA is TGTGCCAGCAGCTTTACGGTAAGCTCCTACGAGCAGTACTTC. Its protein product is CASSFTVSSYEQYF. The chain recombines TRBV11-1 with TRBJ2-7; D call uncertain. Germline V gene lookup returns CDR1 SGHAT and CDR2 FQDESV (reference sequence). CDR3 length: 14 amino acids. The V end was cut by 3 bases, the J end by 0 bases, with 9 bases between. The full variable domain, in which reference TRBV11-1 and TRBJ2-7 provide the parts outside the CDR3, is EAEVAQSPRYKITEKSQAVAFWCDPISGHATLYWYRQILGQGPELLVQFQDESVVDDSQLPKDRFSAERLKGVDSTLKIQPAELGDSAMYLCASSFTVSSYEQYFGPGTRLTVT.